This T cell receptor beta chain originates from a study of blood T cell repertoires in COVID-19. Study details: COVID-19 samples collected from the United States, Italy and Spain covered acute and convalescent phases. Sources were T cells, B-cell-depleted T cells, or PBMCs; the material itself was cDNA or gDNA.

Per the germline V gene, CDR1 is MRHNA and CDR2 is SNTAGT. The CDR3 contains 13 residues. J was trimmed by 2 bases and V by 6 bases; bases with no gene match: 4. Original methodology: From reference gene primer amplification, estimates of nucleated cell counts were derived. TCRdb's table, derived via immunoSEQ multiplex PCR, lists solely in-frame clones and lacks some. V and J calls and clone size are as listed in that table; D and trimming were resolved from the DNA. Of hundreds of thousands of clones in the sample, 80% to 90% were seen once. The specimen was peripheral blood. The clonotype was recovered from a woman younger than 45 with active or convalescent COVID-19. V gene TRBV6-4 combines with J gene TRBJ2-7; 7 bases are a match to TRBD1. Written as DNA, the CDR3 is TGTGCCAGCAGCCAAGGACAGGCCTACGAGCAGTACTTC. This sequence encodes CASSQGQAYEQYF.